These 7 T cell receptor beta chains were all obtained from the same sample, sequenced in a study of OX40 agonist ivuxolimab in advanced cancers. Here immunoSEQ multiplex PCR was the method, and the copy in TCRdb shows in-frame clones only, minus some. The table includes tens of thousands of clones, around four fifths detected once. The sequencing here drew on CD4+ or CD8+ T cells sorted from blood, taken in a trial of the OX40 agonist ivuxolimab. The receptors originated from an adult with an advanced solid tumor such as melanoma, head and neck, liver or kidney cancer.

The chain recombines TRBV28 with TRBJ2-5, with D maybe TRBD2 (7 bases). The CDR3 consists of 15 residues. Per the germline V gene, CDR1 is MDHEN and CDR2 is SYDVKM. Trimming removed 1 base from V and 3 bases from J, with 12 bases in between. CDR3 region: CASSLFGGREETQYF. In DNA form, the CDR3 reads TGTGCCAGCAGTTTATTCGGGGGGCGCGAAGAGACCCAGTACTTC.

This rearrangement joins TRBV5-1 to TRBJ2-5, with D perhaps given as TRBD1 or TRBD2 (5 bases each). Germline V gives CDR1 SGHRS, CDR2 YFSETQ. Deletions cut 2 bases from V and 5 bases from J, with 22 bases between. This CDR3 spans 17 amino acids. CDR3 DNA sequence: TGCGCCAGCAGCTTCGAGCCTGAGTGGGGGTCGGGTGAGACCCAGTACTTC. It yields the protein CASSFEPEWGSGETQYF.

The rearrangement joins TRBV7-9 to TRBJ1-2, with TRBD1 matching over 8 bases. CDR1 SEHNR and CDR2 FQNEAQ come from the germline V gene (reference sequence). The CDR3 loop spans 13 amino acids. The J segment lost 8 bases and the V segment lost 5 bases, leaving 7 bases of the junction unmatched. The CDR3 nucleotides read TGTGCCAGCAGCCCAGGACAGGGCGGCGGCTACACCTTC. Protein: CASSPGQGGGYTF.

This clone was recorded a few times. The V and J genes are TRBV27 and TRBJ2-5; 8 nucleotides align to TRBD2. The ends lost 3 bases at V and 0 bases at J; junction bases unmatched: 3. From germline, CDR1 is MNHEY and CDR2 SMNVEV (reference sequence). The CDR3 loop spans 15 amino acids. The CDR3: CASSFVSGNQETQYF. CDR3 nucleotide sequence: TGTGCCAGCAGTTTTGTTAGCGGGAACCAAGAGACCCAGTACTTC.

The V call is TRBV11-2, the J call TRBJ1-4; D not resolved. CDR1 is SGHAT, CDR2 FQNNGV, per germline. The V gene lost 4 bases and the J gene lost 8 bases, with 14 bases spanning the gap. The length of the CDR3 is 14 residues. CDR3 nucleotide sequence: TGTGCCAGCAGCTCCCCTGCGGGGTCCGAAAAACTGTTTTTT. It yields the protein CASSSPAGSEKLFF. Combining the CDR3 with reference TRBV11-2 and TRBJ1-4 gives the whole variable domain EAGVAQSPRYKIIEKRQSVAFWCNPISGHATLYWYQQILGQGPKLLIQFQNNGVVDDSQLPKDRFSAERLKGVDSTLKIQPAKLEDSAVYLCASSSPAGSEKLFFGSGTQLSVL.

V and J are TRBV5-1 and TRBJ2-1; 10 positions agree with TRBD2. Germline V gene lookup returns CDR1 SGHRS and CDR2 YFSETQ. V was pared by 5 bases and J by 5 bases, with 1 base of the junction left unmatched. The length of the CDR3 is 13 residues. The CDR3 region has the DNA TGCGCCAGCAGACTAGCGGGGAACAATGAGCAGTTCTTC. Amino acids: CASRLAGNNEQFF.

J is TRBJ1-2 and V is TRBV28, with D unresolved. V lost 5 bases, J lost 5 bases, and 12 bases lay in between. Germline V gene lookup returns CDR1 MDHEN and CDR2 SYDVKM. The CDR3 contains 13 residues. CDR3 nucleotide sequence: TGTGCCAGCAGTCCCTCCGCGGGGTATGGCTACACCTTC. It yields the protein CASSPSAGYGYTF.